This TCR beta chain was sequenced for a study of shared clonotypes between healthy human individuals. CD8 cells regarded as naive lacked CD45RO, were positively chosen for CCR7, and omitted terminally differentiated effector memory CD45RA+ cells. Participating donors were healthy, HIV-negative adults free of recent acute infections or vaccinations. Each sample came from a Caucasian adult donor living in Nashville, Tennessee. The table lists this clone with a count of one. Germline CDR1 reads LNHNV; CDR2 reads YYDKDF (reference sequence). Trimming removed 1 base from V and 8 bases from J, with 14 bases in between. CDR3 length: 14 amino acids. Sequencing was performed with immunoSEQ multiplex PCR; in TCRdb, only in-frame clones are kept and a portion is missing. The repertoire holds around 2.1 million clones, with about 93% as singletons.

The clonotype originates from a man in his late teens or twenties in good health. Some clones in this sample may be carry-over from other donors' samples. The V call is TRBV15, the J call TRBJ1-2, with D unresolved. The sequencing input was naive CD8+ T cells from PBMCs. CDR3: CATSRGNGRSGYTF. CDR3 DNA: TGTGCCACCAGCAGAGGAAACGGGAGATCGGGCTACACCTTC. Combining the CDR3 with reference TRBV15 and TRBJ1-2 gives the whole variable domain DAMVIQNPRYQVTQFGKPVTLSCSQTLNHNVMYWYQQKSSQAPKLLFHYYDKDFNNEADTPDNFQSRRPNTSFCFLDIRSPGLGDTAMYLCATSRGNGRSGYTFGSGTRLTVV.